This T cell receptor beta chain emerged from a study of sequential checkpoint blockade in melanoma. Study overall: DNA from about a hundred pretreatment tumor samples underwent TCRβ immunosequencing. After nivolumab or ipilimumab alone, twenty-two patients had week-13 rebiopsies.

The CDR3 sequence is 14 residues long. Unmatched junction bases numbered 12, after V lost 5 bases and J lost 10 bases. Germline lookup yields CDR1 SGHNT and CDR2 YENEEA. This clone appeared many times. No antigen is known for it. TCRdb's copy holds only in-frame clones and misses some; the assay was immunoSEQ multiplex PCR. The table includes fewer than 3,500 clones, about 22% detected once. Study-wide results and limits: Tumor T-cell fraction and clonality correlated with PD-L1 and CD8+ counts.

Documented treatment: randomized to nivolumab then ipilimumab (arm A) or the reverse (arm B). The source is a human patient with melanoma. Some clones in this sample may be carry-over from other donors' samples. The sequences come from tumor tissue (inferred from file names), collected from a patient given nivolumab and ipilimumab in sequence. The chain combines TRBV11-3 with TRBJ1-1; 8 bases agree with TRBD1. The CDR3 region has the DNA TGTGCCAGCAGCGACTCAGGACAGGGCCGGTTAGCTTTCTTT. It codes for CASSDSGQGRLAFF. Filled out from reference TRBV11-3 and TRBJ1-1, the complete variable domain reads EAGVVQSPRYKIIEKKQPVAFWCNPISGHNTLYWYLQNLGQGPELLIRYENEEAVDDSQLPKDRFSAERLKGVDSTLKIQPAELGDSAVYLCASSDSGQGRLAFFGQGTRLTVV.